A selection of T cell receptor beta chains follows, all from one sample in a study of cytotoxic CD8 clonotypes in ibrutinib-treated CLL. The assay was immunoSEQ multiplex PCR, and TCRdb's table has in-frame clones only and misses some. The table has around 200,000 clones, over 65% seen once. The sequencing here drew on PBMCs, taken after 12 months of ibrutinib treatment. The receptor source for this set is a human donor with chronic lymphocytic leukemia. CDR3s include the opening cysteine and the closing phenylalanine or tryptophan. The order of the fields is J gene, clone size, V gene, CDR3 protein. Rows may omit the clone size; those that give it use once, few, many or a size class.

j_gene: TRBJ2-5; abundance: .; v_gene: TRBV5-4; CDR3aa: CASSSGAGRETQYF
j_gene: TRBJ1-1; abundance: .; v_gene: TRBV9; CDR3aa: CASSSRTGNTEAFF
j_gene: TRBJ1-2; abundance: .; v_gene: TRBV19; CDR3aa: CASIEDRDRNYGYTF
j_gene: .; abundance: .; v_gene: TRBV5-1; CDR3aa: CASSFRGHEQYF
j_gene: TRBJ2-5; abundance: .; v_gene: TRBV6-1; CDR3aa: CASSASGGRETQYF
j_gene: TRBJ2-7; abundance: few; v_gene: TRBV15; CDR3aa: CATSRGTIKDEQYF
j_gene: TRBJ1-5; abundance: many; v_gene: TRBV7-2; CDR3aa: CASSPRGSNQPQHF
j_gene: TRBJ1-1; abundance: .; v_gene: TRBV18; CDR3aa: CASSPGLQGTEAFF
j_gene: TRBJ2-7; abundance: .; v_gene: TRBV6-6; CDR3aa: CASSYLSGGGYEQYF
j_gene: TRBJ1-1; abundance: .; v_gene: TRBV28; CDR3aa: CASSSGGHPGAEAFF
j_gene: TRBJ1-3; abundance: once; v_gene: TRBV28; CDR3aa: CASSWPGGRNTIYF
j_gene: TRBJ2-7; abundance: .; v_gene: TRBV30; CDR3aa: CAWSPTGPYEQYF
j_gene: TRBJ1-2; abundance: .; v_gene: TRBV9; CDR3aa: CASSALPGQGTAWGYGYTF
j_gene: TRBJ1-2; abundance: .; v_gene: TRBV6-1; CDR3aa: CASSEVGQASYGYTF
j_gene: TRBJ2-7; abundance: few; v_gene: TRBV5-1; CDR3aa: CASSLEGTGYHEQYF